This T cell receptor beta chain was captured in a study of identical twins. Unique molecular identifiers were present on the cDNA, and a universal primer site came from template switching. TCRdb reprocessed the 5' RACE reads via MiXCR and lists one record per CDR3 protein. The sample holds 1,800,000 or so distinct CDR3 sequences, about 32% seen once. This clonotype appeared a few times. The antigen is undetermined. General study points: In cord blood, abundant beta clonotypes had fewer insertions; memory showed no trend. Weaker excess sharing between twins was seen in beta out-of-frame sequences.

The ends were cut back, 1 base at V and 9 bases at J, with 13 bases in the middle. The CDR3 consists of 15 residues. The germline gives CDR1 MGHRA, CDR2 YSYEKL. This receptor was taken from a newborn girl in good health. The chain couples TRBV4-1 to TRBJ1-6; D unresolved. The sample consisted of cord blood. The DNA of the CDR3 is TGCGCCAGCAGCCAAGTGGGGTCGAAAGTTTCACCCCTCCACTTT. Translation: CASSQVGSKVSPLHF.